These 31 T cell receptor beta chains were all obtained from the same sample, sequenced in a study of graft-versus-host responses after intestinal transplantation. Sequencing used immunoSEQ multiplex PCR; TCRdb keeps in-frame clones, though not all of them. The sample has 85,000 to 95,000 clones, 90% to 95% seen once. These TCRs are of unknown antigen specificity. The sample in question was unstimulated CD8+ T cells sorted from spleen or lymph node cells, obtained before intestinal transplant. Source of these receptors: a human donor who received an intestinal transplant.

V is TRBV2 and J is TRBJ2-7; no firm D call. The CDR3 consists of 11 residues. In germline, CDR1 is SNHLY, CDR2 FYNNEI. With 4 bases removed from V and 3 bases from J, the gap between germline ends came to 4 bases. CDR3 in amino acids: CASSVGYEQYF. The CDR3 DNA reads as TGTGCCAGCAGTGTCGGCTACGAGCAGTACTTC.

This chain's CDR3 is CAWSHVSGNTIYF. DNA of the CDR3: TGTGCCTGGAGCCATGTCTCTGGAAACACCATATATTTT. This chain joins TRBV30 and TRBJ1-3; unclear D gene. Germline V gives CDR1 GTSNPN, CDR2 SVGIG (reference sequence). The ends were cut back, 3 bases at V and 0 bases at J, with 6 bases in the middle. The CDR3 is 13 amino acids.

This sequence joins TRBV4-1 and TRBJ2-2; 8 bases map to TRBD1. This CDR3 is 13 amino acids long. Trimming cost V 10 bases and J 6 bases; bases outside gene matches: 7. Germline V gene lookup returns CDR1 MGHRA and CDR2 YSYEKL. The CDR3 coding sequence is TGCGCCACCACACCGACAGGGGCCGGGGAGCTGTTTTTT. Translating gives CATTPTGAGELFF.

This chain uses TRBV14 with TRBJ1-1; 7 bases are a match to TRBD1. The CDR3 runs 15 residues. V lost 1 base to trimming and J lost 3 bases; unmatched junction nucleotides: 5. Germline CDR1 is SGHDN and CDR2 is FVKESK. CDR3 protein: CASSQVGGWDTEAFF. The DNA for the CDR3 is TGTGCCAGCAGCCAAGTAGGGGGCTGGGACACTGAAGCTTTCTTT.

The rearrangement joins TRBV5-1 to TRBJ2-1, with D perhaps TRBD2 (6 bases). The V end was cut by 4 bases, the J end by 7 bases, with 15 bases between. The CDR3 covers 14 residues. Germline loops: CDR1 SGHRS, CDR2 YFSETQ. The CDR3 sequence: CASSHFGGPNEQFF. CDR3 DNA: TGCGCCAGCAGCCACTTCGGAGGGCCGAATGAGCAGTTCTTC. The variable domain in full, with the rest retrieved from reference TRBV5-1 and TRBJ2-1, is KAGVTQTPRYLIKTRGQQVTLSCSPISGHRSVSWYQQTPGQGLQFLFEYFSETQRNKGNFPGRFSGRQFSNSRSEMNVSTLELGDSALYLCASSHFGGPNEQFFGPGTRLTVL.

V is TRBV14 and J is TRBJ2-5; TRBD1 matches at 11 bases. The DNA end favors TRBJ2-7, so the J call may be wrong. Germline CDR1 SGHDN, CDR2 FVKESK. CDR3 size: 15 residues. The CDR3 DNA reads TGTGCCAGCAGCCCCCGGACAGGGGGCCCCTACGAGCAGTACTTC. Its protein product is CASSPRTGGPYEQYF.

In DNA, the CDR3 is TGTGCCAGCAGCTTTTTGGGGACAGGGGAGGGTAATGAGCAGTTCTTC. It yields the protein CASSFLGTGEGNEQFF. The chain combines TRBV7-2 with TRBJ2-1; 10 nucleotides agree with TRBD1. V lost 3 bases and J lost 7; bases outside the gene matches: 9. The CDR3 has 16 residues. CDR1 and CDR2 (germline): SGHTA, FQGNSA.

The rearrangement uses TRBV6-5 and TRBJ1-2, with D possibly being TRBD1 (6 bases). Per the germline V gene, CDR1 is MNHEY and CDR2 is SVGAGI. CDR3 length equals 13 residues. Trimming left V 2 bases short and J 6 bases short, with 10 bases between. The CDR3 spells CASSYGSGDGYTF. The CDR3 DNA is TGTGCCAGCAGTTACGGGTCAGGGGATGGCTACACCTTC.

The chain links TRBV4-3 to TRBJ1-2; 7 nucleotides match TRBD1. The CDR3 runs 16 residues. V trimming: 2 bases; J trimming: 4 bases; junction bases outside the gene matches: 10. Germline V lookup: CDR1 LGHNA, CDR2 YSLEER. The CDR3 reads CASSQLYRDRFYGYTF. As DNA, the CDR3 is TGCGCCAGCAGCCAACTTTACCGGGACAGATTCTATGGCTACACCTTC.

The rearrangement uses TRBV19 and TRBJ2-3; a possible D gene is TRBD1 (5 bases). This CDR3 contains 16 residues. V lost 1 base and J lost 2, with 13 bases in between. The germline V gene has CDR1 LNHDA and CDR2 SQIVND (reference sequence). Written as DNA, the CDR3 is TGTGCCAGTAGTATAGTAGGGGTTGGATACACAGATACGCAGTATTTT. Amino acid sequence: CASSIVGVGYTDTQYF.

The V call is TRBV5-4, the J call TRBJ2-1; D may be TRBD1 (5 bases). The V and J ends lost 1 base and 3 bases respectively, with 8 bases between them. The CDR3 consists of 14 residues. Germline V gives CDR1 SGHNT, CDR2 YYREEE (reference sequence). This CDR3 reads CASSLPDNYNEQFF. CDR3 DNA: TGTGCCAGCAGCTTGCCGGACAACTACAATGAGCAGTTCTTC.

V usage is TRBV7-6 and J usage is TRBJ2-1; TRBD2 might be the D (6 bases). V lost 5 bases, J lost 9 bases, and 14 bases lay in between. The CDR3 totals 13 residues. Germline CDR1 SGHVS, CDR2 FNYEAQ. The CDR3 reads CASSPGGVGEQFF. The CDR3 DNA follows: TGTGCCAGCAGCCCAGGCGGGGTCGGTGAGCAGTTCTTC.

This chain uses TRBV11-2 with TRBJ1-2, with a weak D call TRBD1 (5 bases). CDR3 length equals 16 residues. Germline lookup yields CDR1 SGHAT and CDR2 FQNNGV. V lost 0 bases to trimming and J lost 5 bases, with 16 bases between them. The CDR3 loop reads CASSLDWRGEDYGYTF. Written as DNA, the CDR3 is TGTGCCAGCAGCTTAGACTGGAGGGGTGAAGATTATGGCTACACCTTC.

The rearrangement links TRBV4-1 to TRBJ1-2; no reliable D call. CDR1 is MGHRA, CDR2 YSYEKL, per germline. The V end lost 1 base, the J end lost 4 bases, and 10 bases lay between the germline ends. This CDR3 is built from 14 residues. Here the CDR3 reads CASSQGSTFYGYTF. CDR3 bases: TGCGCCAGCAGCCAAGGTAGCACTTTCTATGGCTACACCTTC.

This sequence joins TRBV15 and TRBJ2-7, with D perhaps TRBD2 (7 bases). Trimming shortened V by 6 bases and J by 0 bases, and 9 bases separated the two germline ends. CDR1 is LNHNV, CDR2 YYDKDF, per germline (reference sequence). This CDR3 spans 13 amino acids. As DNA, the CDR3 is TGTGCCACCAGGGGGGGGGCCTCCTACGAGCAGTACTTC. This sequence encodes CATRGGASYEQYF.

This rearrangement joins TRBV30 to TRBJ2-7, with TRBD2 as a possible D gene (5 bases). The V and J ends lost 2 bases and 2 bases respectively, with 10 bases between them. The germline gives CDR1 GTSNPN, CDR2 SVGIG (reference sequence). This CDR3 has 13 residues. This CDR3 is CAWSLGEPYEQYF. CDR3 nucleotide sequence: TGTGCCTGGAGTTTGGGAGAACCCTACGAGCAGTACTTC.

The chain combines TRBV4-3 with TRBJ1-2, with D hard to call. Between the trimmed V and J ends, which lost 1 base and 4 bases, there was a span of 13 bases. Germline values: CDR1 LGHNA, CDR2 YSLEER. This CDR3 has 15 amino acids. CDR3 in amino acids: CASSQGASTGYGYTF. CDR3 nucleotide sequence: TGCGCCAGCAGCCAAGGAGCTTCCACCGGCTATGGCTACACCTTC.

This clone was found a few times. The gene calls are TRBV4-3 and TRBJ1-1, with TRBD1 matching over 7 bases. CDR3 length equals 15 residues. The junction had 7 bases not matched to a gene; V was cut back by 3 bases and J by 3 bases. Germline CDR1 LGHNA, CDR2 YSLEER. The CDR3: CASSQDRIGDTEAFF. In nucleotides, the CDR3 is TGCGCCAGCAGCCAGGACAGGATAGGGGACACTGAAGCTTTCTTT.

V gene TRBV5-8 combines with J gene TRBJ2-3, with a tentative D call TRBD2 (6 bases). V was shortened by 2 bases and J by 3 bases, with 10 bases between the two germline ends. Germline V gives CDR1 SGHTS, CDR2 YDEGEE. This CDR3 is 14 amino acids long. The DNA for the CDR3 is TGTGCCAGCAGCTTCCGCGGGAATACAGATACGCAGTATTTT. Its protein is CASSFRGNTDTQYF.

V is TRBV6-6 and J is TRBJ1-2; 9 bases match TRBD1. V lost 6 bases to trimming and J lost 8 bases; unmatched junction nucleotides: 4. Germline-derived CDR1 and CDR2 are MNHNY and SVGAGI (reference sequence). CDR3 length equals 12 residues. CDR3 nucleotides: TGTGCCAGCAGCCCGGACAGGGGCGGCTACACCTTC. Residues: CASSPDRGGYTF.

The V gene is TRBV13, the J gene TRBJ2-2, with D possibly being TRBD2 (5 bases). Germline-derived CDR1 and CDR2 are PRHDT and FYEKMQ (reference sequence). The V end lost 4 bases, the J end lost 6 bases, and 12 bases lay between the germline ends. The CDR3 runs 14 residues. The CDR3 reads CASSSKDWSGELFF. The CDR3 DNA is TGTGCCAGCAGCTCTAAGGACTGGTCCGGGGAGCTGTTTTTT.

The CDR3 region has the DNA TGTGCCAGCAGCTCCCGAATCTGGGGGGGAAGAGCCAAAAACATTCAGTACTTC. Its protein is CASSSRIWGGRAKNIQYF. The chain has TRBV7-2 and TRBJ2-4, with TRBD2 identical over 7 bases. The CDR3 contains 18 residues. The germline V gene encodes CDR1 SGHTA and CDR2 FQGNSA. The trim removed 4 bases at V and 0 bases at J, leaving 12 bases unmatched.

This chain connects TRBV4-3 to TRBJ2-7; D might be TRBD1 (5 bases). Trimming took off 0 bases at V and 0 bases at J, with 9 bases between the two ends. CDR1 and CDR2 from the germline V gene are LGHNA and YSLEER. The CDR3 is 15 residues long. This chain's CDR3 is CASSQDMDISYEQYF. The CDR3 DNA reads TGCGCCAGCAGCCAAGATATGGACATCTCCTACGAGCAGTACTTC.

This rearrangement joins TRBV7-2 to TRBJ1-2; possibly TRBD1 for D (5 bases). The CDR3 contains 12 residues. The germline CDR1 and CDR2 sequences are SGHTA and FQGNSA. Trimming stripped 2 bases from V and 8 bases from J, with 9 bases between. The CDR3 sequence: CASSLPGDGYTF. The CDR3 DNA is TGTGCCAGCAGCTTACCGGGGGACGGCTACACCTTC.

This clone was recorded only once. The chain combines TRBV27 with TRBJ2-7; D is undetermined. The CDR3 loop spans 14 amino acids. Trimming pared 3 bases from V and 2 bases from J, leaving 11 bases between. Germline V gene lookup returns CDR1 MNHEY and CDR2 SMNVEV (reference sequence). The CDR3 DNA reads TGTGCCAGCAGTTTTTCCCTAGGTGCCTACGAGCAGTACTTC. It is translated as CASSFSLGAYEQYF.

V is TRBV13 and J is TRBJ2-7; the D gene is possibly TRBD1 (6 bases). CDR1 is PRHDT, CDR2 FYEKMQ, per germline (reference sequence). There are 14 residues in the CDR3. The V end lost 4 bases, the J end lost 0 bases, and 10 bases lay between the germline ends. CDR3 in amino acids: CASSWTTGSYEQYF. CDR3 DNA: TGTGCCAGCAGCTGGACGACAGGCTCCTACGAGCAGTACTTC.

The rearrangement uses TRBV4-3 and TRBJ2-1; D uncertain. The CDR3 totals 14 residues. Trimming cost V 2 bases and J 5 bases, with 10 bases left between them. In germline, CDR1 is LGHNA, CDR2 YSLEER. CDR3 nucleotide sequence: TGCGCCAGCAGCCAATACACGGGTAACAATGAGCAGTTCTTC. The encoded protein is CASSQYTGNNEQFF.

The chain recombines TRBV19 with TRBJ1-1; 7 positions agree with TRBD1. Unmatched junction bases numbered 18, after V lost 10 bases and J lost 10 bases. Germline lookup yields CDR1 LNHDA and CDR2 SQIVND (reference sequence). The CDR3 runs to 14 residues. This CDR3 reads CATLPRDSFFGAFF. The CDR3 nucleotides are TGTGCCACCCTCCCTCGGGACAGTTTCTTTGGAGCTTTCTTT.

For this clone: One end of the junction varies from germline; a read error may be responsible. The chain carries TRBV10-3 and TRBJ2-4; a possible D gene is TRBD1 (6 bases). This CDR3 comprises 13 residues. Germline values: CDR1 ENHRY, CDR2 SYGVKD. The CDR3 region is CAIKGDSKNIQHF. The CDR3 nucleotides are TGTGCCATCAAGGGGGATTCCAAAAACATTCAGCACTTC.

In this sample, this clone turned up once. The chain carries TRBV5-1 and TRBJ1-2; no firm D call. V lost 6 bases, J lost 0 bases, and 18 bases lay in between. CDR3 length equals 16 residues. Germline CDR1 and CDR2: SGHRS and YFSETQ. The CDR3: CASNLEGGPANYGYTF. For the CDR3, the DNA is TGCGCCAGCAATCTAGAAGGCGGTCCAGCTAACTATGGCTACACCTTC.

In its sample, this clone was seen once. This chain uses TRBV14 with TRBJ2-7; TRBD1 aligns across 11 bases. After removal of 4 bases from V and 2 bases from J, the junction contained 4 bases not matched to a gene. This CDR3 spans 15 amino acids. CDR1 is SGHDN, CDR2 FVKESK, per germline. The CDR3 DNA reads as TGTGCCAGCAGCCCCCGGACAGGGGGCCCCTACGAGCAGTACTTC. Its translation is CASSPRTGGPYEQYF.